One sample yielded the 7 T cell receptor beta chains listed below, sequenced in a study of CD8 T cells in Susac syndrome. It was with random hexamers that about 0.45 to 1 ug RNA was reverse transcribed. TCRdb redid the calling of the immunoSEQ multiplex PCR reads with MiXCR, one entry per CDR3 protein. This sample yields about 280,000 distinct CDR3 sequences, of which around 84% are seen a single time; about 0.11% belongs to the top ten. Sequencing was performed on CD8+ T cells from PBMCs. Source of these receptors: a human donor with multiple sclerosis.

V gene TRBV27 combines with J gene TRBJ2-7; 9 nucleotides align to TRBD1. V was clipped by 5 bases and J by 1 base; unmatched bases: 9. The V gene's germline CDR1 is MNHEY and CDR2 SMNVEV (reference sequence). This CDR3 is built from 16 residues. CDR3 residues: CASSPSLGQGSYEQYF. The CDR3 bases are TGTGCCAGCAGTCCGAGCTTGGGACAGGGATCCTACGAGCAGTACTTC.

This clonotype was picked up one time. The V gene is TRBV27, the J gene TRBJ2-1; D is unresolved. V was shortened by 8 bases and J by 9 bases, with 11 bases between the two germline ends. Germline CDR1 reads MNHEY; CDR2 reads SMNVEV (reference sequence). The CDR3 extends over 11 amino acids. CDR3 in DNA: TGTGCCAGCGGTTCCCTCGGTGAGCAGTTCTTC. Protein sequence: CASGSLGEQFF.

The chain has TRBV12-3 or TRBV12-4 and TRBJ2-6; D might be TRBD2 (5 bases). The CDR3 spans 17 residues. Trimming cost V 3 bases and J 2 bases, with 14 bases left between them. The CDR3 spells CASSFSRTRAGANVLTF. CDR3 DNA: TGTGCCAGCAGTTTCAGCAGAACTAGAGCTGGGGCCAACGTCCTGACTTTC.

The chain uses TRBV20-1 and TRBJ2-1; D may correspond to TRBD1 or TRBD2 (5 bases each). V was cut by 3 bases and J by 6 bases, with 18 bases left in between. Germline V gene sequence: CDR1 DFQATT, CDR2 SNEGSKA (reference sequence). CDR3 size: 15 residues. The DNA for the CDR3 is TGCAGTGCTAGGTCCGGGACCCGAAGGATCAATGAGCAGTTCTTC. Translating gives CSARSGTRRINEQFF.

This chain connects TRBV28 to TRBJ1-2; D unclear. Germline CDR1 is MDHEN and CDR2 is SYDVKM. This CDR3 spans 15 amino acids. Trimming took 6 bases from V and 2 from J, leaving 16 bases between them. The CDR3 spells CASSGAWSGNYGYTF. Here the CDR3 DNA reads TGTGCCAGCAGCGGAGCGTGGAGTGGAAACTATGGCTACACCTTC.

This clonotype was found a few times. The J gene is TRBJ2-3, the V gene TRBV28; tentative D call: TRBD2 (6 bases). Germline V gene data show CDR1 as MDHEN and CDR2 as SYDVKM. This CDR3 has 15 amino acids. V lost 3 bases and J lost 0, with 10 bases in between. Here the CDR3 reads CASSLGTASTDTQYF. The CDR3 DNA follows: TGTGCCAGCAGTTTGGGGACTGCTAGCACAGATACGCAGTATTTT.

Here the CDR3 DNA reads TGTGCCAGCAGCTTAAGGCGGGAGGCGCGATACGAGCAGTACTTC. Translated, it gives CASSLRREARYEQYF. This rearrangement joins TRBV7-2 to TRBJ2-7; TRBD2 agrees at 8 bases. CDR3 length: 15 residues. Looked up from germline, CDR1 is SGHTA and CDR2 is FQGNSA. V shed 2 bases and J 4 bases; nucleotides not matched to a gene: 7.